Below are 14 T cell receptor beta chains sequenced from a single sample in a study of T cells after yellow fever vaccination. TCRdb re-called the 5' RACE reads with MiXCR, one entry per CDR3 protein. The table records around 250,000 distinct CDR3 sequences, 6.9% of them present only once. The sequencing here drew on CD4+ T cells sorted from PBMCs, taken 15 days after the yellow fever booster vaccination. All receptors derive from a man aged 30 to 45 who received the YFV17D yellow fever vaccine.

This sequence joins TRBV5-1 and TRBJ1-1; 8 nucleotides agree with TRBD1. Germline CDR1 SGHRS, CDR2 YFSETQ. V shed 0 bases and J 7 bases; nucleotides not matched to a gene: 5. The CDR3 sequence is 14 residues long. The CDR3 loop is CASSLGPGTGEAFF. For the CDR3, the DNA is TGCGCCAGCAGCTTGGGGCCCGGGACAGGTGAAGCTTTCTTT.

This clonotype was detected many times. V gene TRBV6-2 or TRBV6-3 combines with J gene TRBJ1-2; D is possibly TRBD1 (5 bases). This CDR3 is built from 12 residues. V was clipped by 4 bases and J by 8 bases, with 11 bases between them. CDR1 MNHEY and CDR2 SVGEGT come from the germline V gene. This CDR3 is CASSFGTWGYTF. The CDR3 DNA reads as TGTGCCAGCAGTTTCGGGACGTGGGGCTACACCTTC.

This clonotype was detected ten times or more. The gene calls are TRBV7-2 and TRBJ1-1; D not resolved. Germline V gives CDR1 SGHTA, CDR2 FQGNSA. With 8 bases removed from V and 0 bases from J, the gap between germline ends came to 10 bases. This CDR3 is built from 13 residues. This chain's CDR3 is CASSLLVNTEAFF. In nucleotides, the CDR3 is TGTGCCAGCTCCCTCTTGGTGAACACTGAAGCTTTCTTT.

This clonotype was observed at least ten times. The genes are TRBV27 and TRBJ2-7; 10 positions agree with TRBD2. Germline V lookup: CDR1 MNHEY, CDR2 SMNVEV (reference sequence). This CDR3 has 12 amino acids. V lost 9 bases to trimming and J lost 8 bases; unmatched junction nucleotides: 7. The DNA for the CDR3 is TGTGCCAGTCGAGCGGGAGGGCAAAAGCAGTACTTC. Protein: CASRAGGQKQYF.

In this sample, this clonotype turned up many times. The V gene is TRBV4-3, the J gene TRBJ2-5; 9 bases map to TRBD2. The CDR3 is 15 residues long. The J segment lost 5 bases and the V segment lost 4 bases, leaving 8 bases of the junction unmatched. Per germline, CDR1 LGHNA and CDR2 YSLEER. For the CDR3, the DNA is TGCGCCAGCAGCCTAAATAGCGGGAGCGGGGAGACCCAGTACTTC. This translates into CASSLNSGSGETQYF.

The table lists this clonotype with a few counts. The chain is built from TRBV19 and TRBJ2-1; 8 bases agree with TRBD2. The ends lost 2 bases at V and 2 bases at J; junction bases unmatched: 2. Germline CDR1 LNHDA, CDR2 SQIVND (reference sequence). CDR3 length: 15 residues. The CDR3 DNA reads TGTGCCAGTAGTATACGAGCGGGGGCCTACAATGAGCAGTTCTTC. As protein: CASSIRAGAYNEQFF.

The CDR3 coding sequence is TGTGCCAGCAGTCGGGAGGGTGTAGAGACCCAGTACTTC. Amino acids: CASSREGVETQYF. The rearrangement links TRBV6-1 to TRBJ2-5, with TRBD2 identical over 8 bases. Losses at the gene ends were 5 bases for V and 4 bases for J; bases not matched to a gene: 3. The CDR3 is 13 residues long. Germline CDR1 is MNHNS and CDR2 is SASEGT.

This clonotype was seen many times. The chain recombines TRBV29-1 with TRBJ2-7, with TRBD1 as a possible D gene (6 bases). Germline CDR1 is SQVTM and CDR2 is ANQGSEA. There are 15 residues in the CDR3. Trimming left V 1 base short and J 2 bases short, with 15 bases between. The CDR3 DNA reads TGCAGCGTTGAAGGGTCGAGAGGGGGAACCTACGAGCAGTACTTC. Translation gives CSVEGSRGGTYEQYF.

The J gene is TRBJ2-1, the V gene TRBV7-2, with D maybe TRBD2 (5 bases). This CDR3 is 12 amino acids long. Germline V CDR1 and CDR2: SGHTA, FQGNSA. V was pared by 6 bases and J by 4 bases, with 7 bases between. The CDR3 here is CASSWTYNEQFF. Here the CDR3 DNA reads TGTGCCAGCAGTTGGACTTACAATGAGCAGTTCTTC.

This clonotype was observed a few times. The chain carries TRBV19 and TRBJ2-7; 9 bases line up with TRBD2. The length of the CDR3 is 15 residues. Germline V CDR1 and CDR2: LNHDA, SQIVND (reference sequence). The V segment lost 4 bases and the J segment 7 bases; nucleotides outside the gene matches: 11. This CDR3 reads CASSKREVSPGEQYF. For the CDR3, the DNA is TGTGCCAGTAGTAAGCGGGAGGTCTCGCCCGGGGAGCAGTACTTC.

The chain uses TRBV18 and TRBJ2-1; D remains ambiguous. The CDR3 extends over 13 amino acids. Germline CDR1 is KGHSH and CDR2 is LQKENI. Trimming stripped 8 bases from V and 5 bases from J, with 13 bases between. The CDR3 here is CASTFTANNEQFF. CDR3 nucleotides: TGTGCCAGCACATTTACGGCTAACAATGAGCAGTTCTTC.

This clonotype was seen at least ten times. The chain combines TRBV10-3 with TRBJ2-7; a possible D gene is TRBD2 (6 bases). V lost 2 bases and J 5 bases, leaving 7 bases between the germline ends. Per germline, CDR1 ENHRY and CDR2 SYGVKD. The CDR3 is made up of 12 amino acids. For the CDR3, the DNA is TGTGCCATCAGTGAGGGGGGGAACGAGCAGTACTTC. Residues: CAISEGGNEQYF.

The table lists this clonotype with many counts. The rearrangement joins TRBV3-1 to TRBJ2-5; TRBD2 might be the D (6 bases). V gave up 5 bases and J gave up 9 bases, with 10 bases separating them. CDR1 is LGHDT and CDR2 is YNNKEL in the germline V gene (reference sequence). The CDR3 is made up of 11 amino acids. The CDR3: CASSYGGSQYF. In DNA form, the CDR3 reads TGTGCCAGCAGCTACGGAGGGTCCCAGTACTTC.

This sequence joins TRBV5-1 and TRBJ2-2, with 9 nucleotides matching TRBD1. CDR1 is SGHRS and CDR2 is YFSETQ in the germline V gene. CDR3 length: 16 residues. With V trimmed by 3 bases and J by 5 bases, 8 bases remained unmatched. CDR3 DNA: TGCGCCAGCAGCTCGCCGGGACAGGGAGTTACCGGGGAGCTGTTTTTT. Protein: CASSSPGQGVTGELFF.